A selection of T cell receptor beta chains follows, all from one sample in a study of human T cells and chemical hapten exposure. TCRdb itself ran the RACE reads through MiXCR, one entry per CDR3 protein. This sample has 95,000 to 150,000 distinct CDR3 sequences, with approximately 14% found just once. This material consisted of whole blood, taken in connection with sensitization to the hapten diphenylcyclopropenone (DPC). The source of these receptors is a man younger than 35 with alopecia areata. Some clones in this sample may be carry-over from other donors' samples. Each CDR3 is given with its conserved first and last residue. The D gene is left open where the match is weak. A row's size may be missing; if present it is once, few, many or a size class.

clone size: few
V gene: TRBV11-3
D gene: .
J gene: TRBJ2-3
CDR3 protein: CASSLGSRPTDTQYF
CDR3 DNA: TGTGCCAGCAGCTTAGGTAGCCGACCCACAGATACGCAGTATTTT

clone size: .
V gene: TRBV10-3
D gene: TRBD2
J gene: TRBJ2-5
CDR3 protein: CAISASGGGETQYF
CDR3 DNA: TGTGCCATCAGCGCTAGCGGGGGAGGTGAGACCCAGTACTTC

clone size: many
V gene: TRBV7-2
D gene: .
J gene: TRBJ1-1
CDR3 protein: CASHWQGDDTEAFF
CDR3 DNA: TGTGCCAGCCATTGGCAGGGAGACGACACTGAAGCTTTCTTT

clone size: few
V gene: TRBV20-1
D gene: TRBD2
J gene: TRBJ2-7
CDR3 protein: CSASSKLAEPYEQYF
CDR3 DNA: TGCAGTGCTAGCAGTAAACTAGCGGAACCCTACGAGCAGTACTTC

clone size: .
V gene: TRBV2
D gene: .
J gene: TRBJ2-3
CDR3 protein: CASSGRGGSTDTQYF
CDR3 DNA: TGTGCCAGCAGTGGGCGGGGCGGAAGCACAGATACGCAGTATTTT

clone size: .
V gene: TRBV28
D gene: .
J gene: TRBJ1-5
CDR3 protein: CASRGVRQPQHF
CDR3 DNA: TGTGCCAGCAGAGGGGTGCGTCAGCCCCAGCATTTT

clone size: .
V gene: TRBV20-1
D gene: .
J gene: TRBJ2-3
CDR3 protein: CSAPYPDTQYF
CDR3 DNA: TGCAGTGCCCCATACCCAGATACGCAGTATTTT

clone size: many
V gene: TRBV7-3
D gene: .
J gene: TRBJ1-1
CDR3 protein: CASSFSQSMNTEAFF
CDR3 DNA: TGTGCCAGCAGCTTTTCACAGAGTATGAACACTGAAGCTTTCTTT

clone size: few
V gene: TRBV28
D gene: .
J gene: TRBJ2-1
CDR3 protein: CASSLGEQFF
CDR3 DNA: TGTGCCAGCAGTTTGGGGGAGCAGTTCTTC

clone size: few
V gene: TRBV27
D gene: .
J gene: TRBJ1-6
CDR3 protein: CASNSPLHF
CDR3 DNA: TGTGCCAGCAATTCACCCCTCCACTTT

clone size: few
V gene: TRBV4-3
D gene: .
J gene: TRBJ2-1
CDR3 protein: CASSQDRGTYNEQFF
CDR3 DNA: TGCGCCAGCAGCCAAGACCGTGGGACCTACAATGAGCAGTTCTTC

clone size: .
V gene: TRBV4-3
D gene: .
J gene: TRBJ2-1
CDR3 protein: CASSQDQSSAYNEQFF
CDR3 DNA: TGCGCCAGCAGCCAAGACCAATCCTCCGCCTACAATGAGCAGTTCTTC

clone size: few
V gene: TRBV28
D gene: TRBD1
J gene: TRBJ2-7
CDR3 protein: CASSLGSGGQGAGEQYF
CDR3 DNA: TGTGCCAGCAGTTTAGGGTCCGGGGGACAGGGGGCTGGGGAGCAGTACTTC

clone size: few
V gene: TRBV2
D gene: .
J gene: TRBJ1-1
CDR3 protein: CASSSGWVGTEAFF
CDR3 DNA: TGTGCCAGCAGCTCAGGGTGGGTAGGCACTGAAGCTTTCTTT

clone size: .
V gene: TRBV6-5
D gene: TRBD2
J gene: TRBJ2-3
CDR3 protein: CASSRSGVGTDTQYF
CDR3 DNA: TGTGCCAGCAGTCGTAGCGGGGTGGGCACAGATACGCAGTATTTT

clone size: few
V gene: TRBV5-1
D gene: .
J gene: TRBJ2-3
CDR3 protein: CASSFIEGVSTDTQYF
CDR3 DNA: TGCGCCAGCAGCTTTATTGAGGGGGTGAGCACAGATACGCAGTATTTT

clone size: many
V gene: TRBV25-1
D gene: .
J gene: TRBJ2-3
CDR3 protein: CASSEQRPYTDTQYF
CDR3 DNA: TGTGCCAGCAGTGAGCAGCGGCCATACACAGATACGCAGTATTTT

clone size: many
V gene: TRBV6-2/TRBV6-3
D gene: TRBD1
J gene: TRBJ1-1
CDR3 protein: CASSLYRGGGTEAFF
CDR3 DNA: TGTGCCAGCAGCCTGTACAGGGGAGGGGGCACTGAAGCTTTCTTT

clone size: few
V gene: TRBV3-1
D gene: .
J gene: TRBJ1-2
CDR3 protein: CASSQHGQTEFYGYTF
CDR3 DNA: TGTGCCAGCAGCCAACATGGACAGACAGAGTTCTATGGCTACACCTTC

clone size: .
V gene: TRBV28
D gene: .
J gene: TRBJ1-5
CDR3 protein: CASTGSNQPQHF
CDR3 DNA: TGTGCCAGCACAGGGTCGAATCAGCCCCAGCATTTT

clone size: few
V gene: TRBV5-1
D gene: .
J gene: TRBJ2-5
CDR3 protein: CASTQDSVVETQYF
CDR3 DNA: TGCGCCAGCACCCAGGATTCAGTGGTAGAGACCCAGTACTTC

clone size: .
V gene: TRBV6-6
D gene: .
J gene: TRBJ1-1
CDR3 protein: CASRKGAEEPGFF
CDR3 DNA: TGTGCCAGCAGGAAAGGGGCCGAAGAACCAGGTTTCTTT

clone size: many
V gene: TRBV10-3
D gene: .
J gene: TRBJ2-5
CDR3 protein: CAISERYTAQETQYF
CDR3 DNA: TGTGCCATCAGTGAGAGATATACGGCCCAAGAGACCCAGTACTTC

clone size: .
V gene: TRBV27
D gene: .
J gene: TRBJ2-1
CDR3 protein: CASSLGRANEQFF
CDR3 DNA: TGTGCCAGCAGTTTAGGCAGGGCAAATGAGCAGTTCTTC

clone size: few
V gene: TRBV27
D gene: .
J gene: TRBJ1-2
CDR3 protein: CASSFRPEVANYGYTF
CDR3 DNA: TGTGCCAGCAGTTTCCGCCCTGAGGTCGCCAACTATGGCTACACCTTC

clone size: many
V gene: TRBV29-1
D gene: .
J gene: TRBJ2-5
CDR3 protein: CSVVGLETQYF
CDR3 DNA: TGCAGCGTTGTGGGGTTAGAGACCCAGTACTTC

clone size: .
V gene: TRBV4-3
D gene: .
J gene: TRBJ2-7
CDR3 protein: CASSQDIGGVGYEQYF
CDR3 DNA: TGCGCCAGCAGCCAAGATATCGGGGGAGTCGGCTACGAGCAGTACTTC

clone size: few
V gene: TRBV20-1
D gene: TRBD1
J gene: TRBJ2-3
CDR3 protein: CSALDRGITDTQYF
CDR3 DNA: TGCAGTGCTTTGGACAGGGGGATCACAGATACGCAGTATTTT

clone size: few
V gene: TRBV20-1
D gene: .
J gene: TRBJ1-2
CDR3 protein: CSATKSGHYGYTF
CDR3 DNA: TGCAGTGCTACCAAGTCAGGCCACTATGGCTACACCTTC

clone size: few
V gene: TRBV25-1
D gene: TRBD1
J gene: TRBJ2-7
CDR3 protein: CASRQTGGPYEQYF
CDR3 DNA: TGTGCCAGCAGACAGACAGGGGGCCCCTACGAGCAGTACTTC

clone size: few
V gene: TRBV11-3
D gene: TRBD2
J gene: TRBJ2-5
CDR3 protein: CASSQGLAGAQETQYF
CDR3 DNA: TGTGCCAGCAGCCAGGGACTAGCGGGGGCCCAAGAGACCCAGTACTTC

clone size: .
V gene: TRBV6-2/TRBV6-3
D gene: .
J gene: TRBJ2-7
CDR3 protein: CASSPDRPSYEQYF
CDR3 DNA: TGTGCCAGCAGCCCAGACAGGCCCTCCTACGAGCAGTACTTC

clone size: many
V gene: TRBV6-5
D gene: .
J gene: TRBJ1-2
CDR3 protein: CASSSYRNPNYGYTF
CDR3 DNA: TGTGCCAGCAGTTCATACAGGAATCCTAACTATGGCTACACCTTC

clone size: few
V gene: TRBV12-5
D gene: .
J gene: TRBJ1-1
CDR3 protein: CASEPGVGSNTEAFF
CDR3 DNA: TGTGCTAGTGAACCGGGCGTGGGCAGCAACACTGAAGCTTTCTTT

clone size: .
V gene: TRBV11-2
D gene: .
J gene: TRBJ1-6
CDR3 protein: CASSPTASASNSPLHF
CDR3 DNA: TGTGCCAGCAGCCCCACCGCATCGGCGAGCAATTCACCCCTCCACTTT

clone size: few
V gene: TRBV11-2
D gene: .
J gene: TRBJ2-1
CDR3 protein: CASSSGHSNEQFF
CDR3 DNA: TGTGCCAGCAGCTCAGGACACTCCAATGAGCAGTTCTTC

clone size: .
V gene: TRBV5-4
D gene: TRBD2
J gene: TRBJ2-1
CDR3 protein: CASSRSGASYNEQFF
CDR3 DNA: TGTGCCAGCAGTCGTAGCGGGGCGTCCTACAATGAGCAGTTCTTC

clone size: many
V gene: TRBV11-1
D gene: .
J gene: TRBJ1-1
CDR3 protein: CASSPDGKITEAFF
CDR3 DNA: TGTGCCAGCAGCCCGGACGGAAAGATAACTGAAGCTTTCTTT

clone size: .
V gene: TRBV20-1
D gene: TRBD2
J gene: TRBJ2-2
CDR3 protein: CSALAGANTGELFF
CDR3 DNA: TGCAGTGCGTTAGCGGGGGCGAACACCGGGGAGCTGTTTTTT

clone size: .
V gene: TRBV20-1
D gene: TRBD1
J gene: TRBJ2-2
CDR3 protein: CSAREQGSAGELFF
CDR3 DNA: TGCAGTGCTAGAGAACAGGGGTCCGCCGGGGAGCTGTTTTTT

clone size: .
V gene: TRBV11-1
D gene: .
J gene: TRBJ1-6
CDR3 protein: CASSSLGSPLHF
CDR3 DNA: TGTGCCAGCAGCTCCTTGGGTTCACCCCTCCACTTT

clone size: few
V gene: TRBV3-1
D gene: .
J gene: TRBJ1-2
CDR3 protein: CASSPKSGVGGYTF
CDR3 DNA: TGTGCCAGCAGCCCAAAATCAGGGGTTGGTGGCTACACCTTC

clone size: few
V gene: TRBV2
D gene: TRBD1
J gene: TRBJ1-2
CDR3 protein: CASSRQGYTF
CDR3 DNA: TGTGCCAGCAGCCGACAGGGGTACACCTTC

clone size: .
V gene: TRBV29-1
D gene: TRBD1
J gene: TRBJ1-1
CDR3 protein: CSVDRTGGGTEAFF
CDR3 DNA: TGCAGCGTTGACCGGACAGGGGGCGGAACTGAAGCTTTCTTT

clone size: .
V gene: TRBV11-1
D gene: TRBD2
J gene: TRBJ2-5
CDR3 protein: CASSLRPAGEETQYF
CDR3 DNA: TGTGCCAGCAGCTTAAGACCAGCGGGGGAAGAGACCCAGTACTTC

clone size: .
V gene: TRBV4-3
D gene: .
J gene: TRBJ1-4
CDR3 protein: CASSQEGRNEKLFF
CDR3 DNA: TGCGCCAGCAGCCAAGAGGGGCGCAATGAAAAACTGTTTTTT

clone size: .
V gene: TRBV6-5
D gene: TRBD1
J gene: TRBJ1-4
CDR3 protein: CASSYSTGTNEKLFF
CDR3 DNA: TGTGCCAGCAGTTACTCGACAGGGACTAATGAAAAACTGTTTTTT

clone size: .
V gene: TRBV11-1
D gene: .
J gene: TRBJ1-1
CDR3 protein: CASSSPRAVYGNTEAFF
CDR3 DNA: TGTGCCAGCAGCTCTCCCCGGGCGGTCTACGGAAACACTGAAGCTTTCTTT

clone size: few
V gene: TRBV10-3
D gene: TRBD1
J gene: TRBJ2-7
CDR3 protein: CAISKTGAEQYF
CDR3 DNA: TGTGCCATCAGTAAAACAGGGGCCGAGCAGTACTTC

clone size: .
V gene: TRBV6-1
D gene: TRBD1
J gene: TRBJ1-3
CDR3 protein: CASSVTGVGNTIYF
CDR3 DNA: TGTGCCAGCAGTGTGACAGGGGTAGGGAACACCATATATTTT

clone size: few
V gene: TRBV20-1
D gene: .
J gene: TRBJ2-1
CDR3 protein: CSARTVNEQFF
CDR3 DNA: TGCAGTGCTAGGACGGTTAATGAGCAGTTCTTC

clone size: few
V gene: TRBV7-6
D gene: .
J gene: TRBJ2-5
CDR3 protein: CASSAGTIQETQYF
CDR3 DNA: TGTGCCAGCAGCGCCGGGACAATCCAAGAGACCCAGTACTTC

clone size: .
V gene: TRBV10-3
D gene: .
J gene: TRBJ2-3
CDR3 protein: CAAARYTDTQYF
CDR3 DNA: TGTGCCGCCGCCCGATACACAGATACGCAGTATTTT